This T cell receptor beta chain is drawn from a study of cytomegalovirus exposure and HLA in healthy donors (dated by TCRdb to 2015 to 2018). Regarding the complete study: According to a later analysis, the roughly 130 validation repertoires were produced on the same platform as the 700 or so repertoires of the first cohort. High-throughput TCR immunosequencing, statistical association of individual TCRs with disease status, and machine learning were combined to predict cytomegalovirus infection status. The aim of the study was to test whether cataloging public T cell receptors could identify signatures of past pathogen exposure. Besides the first cohort of approximately 710 subjects, a separate validation cohort made up of over 100 different subjects was used.

Donors formed part of the validation cohort, which comprised 120 subjects and was distinct from the first cohort of roughly 600 subjects. Counted from cysteine to phenylalanine, this CDR3 has 12 amino acids. The entry retains the CDR3 DNA only, 36 bases that are in frame from base 1. V and J are trimmed by 3 bases and 9 bases, and the gene matches miss 0 bases of the junction. The germline V gene gives CDR1 as SNHLY and CDR2 as FYNNEI. The library came from the immunoSEQ multiplex PCR assay. Concerning the study's data processing: A statistical classification framework was developed to diagnose cytomegalovirus status using the catalog of TCR beta chain sequences. TCRdb carries this immuneACCESS record with in-frame sequences only. Its versions omit some clonotypes, under half of them owing to an unresolved V gene in the studies checked, with the rest unexplained. Clone size and V and J calls were adopted from that table, with D and trimming inferred from the DNA. For this sample there are 150,000 or so clones; 85% to 90% appear just once. The ten largest make up roughly 1.2% of the sample.

A word on this clone: The antigen it binds to is not known. The record has no base qualities; no much larger clone is one base away.

Broader findings and caveats from the paper: Cytomegalovirus status was reported to be diagnosed by the classifier with high specificity and sensitivity in both the original and validation cohorts. Subsequent analysis determined that TCRs grouped into clusters in the first cohort also showed a tendency toward co-occurrence across the 120 or so validation repertoires, and 85% to 95% of cluster scores exceeded 0. It was suggested by the authors that the approach could potentially be generalized to other disease states and immunological phenotypes. The validation cohort had no HLA typing available for a later analysis, so co-occurrence within that cohort was assessed over all 120 or so repertoires. A few of the identified cytomegalovirus-associated TCR beta chains were confirmed in vitro to be specific for cytomegalovirus antigens. Across donors, most TCR sequences were observed very rarely, whereas some public TCRs were present in many individuals. In the study, about 150 TCR beta chains were listed as associated with cytomegalovirus.

Here the chain combines TRBV2 and TRBJ2-1; a stretch of 9 junction bases matches TRBD1. This sequence was found in a woman aged 18-29 years in good health and CMV-seronegative. The sample comprised PBMCs. The CDR3 region has the sequence CASSEDRGEQFF. The nucleotide sequence reads TGTGCCAGCAGTGAGGACAGGGGTGAGCAGTTCTTC.